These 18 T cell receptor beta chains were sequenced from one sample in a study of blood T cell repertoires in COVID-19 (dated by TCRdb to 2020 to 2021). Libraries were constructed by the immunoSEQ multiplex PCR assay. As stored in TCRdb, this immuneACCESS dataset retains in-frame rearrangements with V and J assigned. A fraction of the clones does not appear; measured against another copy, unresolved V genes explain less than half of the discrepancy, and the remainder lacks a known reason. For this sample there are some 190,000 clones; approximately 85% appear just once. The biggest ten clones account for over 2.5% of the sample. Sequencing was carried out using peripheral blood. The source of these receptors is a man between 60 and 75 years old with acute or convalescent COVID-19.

The CDR3 is CASSFTGAGANVLTF. In DNA form, the CDR3 reads TGTGCCAGCAGCTTTACAGGGGCTGGGGCCAACGTCCTGACTTTC. The chain uses TRBV7-9 and TRBJ2-6; 7 bases fit TRBD1. Germline trimming cut 3 bases from V and 2 bases from J; bases unmatched to any gene: 1. The V gene's germline CDR1 is SEHNR and CDR2 FQNEAQ (reference sequence). This CDR3 region has 15 residues.

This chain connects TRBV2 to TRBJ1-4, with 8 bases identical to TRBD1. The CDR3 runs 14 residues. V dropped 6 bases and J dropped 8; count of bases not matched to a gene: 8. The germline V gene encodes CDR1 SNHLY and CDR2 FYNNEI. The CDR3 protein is CASSRGQGGEKLFF. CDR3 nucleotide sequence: TGTGCCAGCAGCCGTGGACAGGGTGGCGAAAAACTGTTTTTT.

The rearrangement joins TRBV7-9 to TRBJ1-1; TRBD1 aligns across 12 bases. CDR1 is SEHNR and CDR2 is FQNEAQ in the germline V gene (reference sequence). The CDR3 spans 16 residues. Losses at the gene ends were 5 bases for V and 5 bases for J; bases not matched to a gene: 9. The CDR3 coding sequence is TGTGCCAGCAGCCCGATGGGACAGGGGGCTAGAACTGAAGCTTTCTTT. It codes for CASSPMGQGARTEAFF.

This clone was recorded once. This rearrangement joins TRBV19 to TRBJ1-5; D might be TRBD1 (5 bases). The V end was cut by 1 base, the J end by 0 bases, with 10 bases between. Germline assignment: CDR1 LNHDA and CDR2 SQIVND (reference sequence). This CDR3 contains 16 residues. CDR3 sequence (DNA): TGTGCCAGTAGTATAGCGTCAGGGTTTAGCAATCAGCCCCAGCATTTT. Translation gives CASSIASGFSNQPQHF.

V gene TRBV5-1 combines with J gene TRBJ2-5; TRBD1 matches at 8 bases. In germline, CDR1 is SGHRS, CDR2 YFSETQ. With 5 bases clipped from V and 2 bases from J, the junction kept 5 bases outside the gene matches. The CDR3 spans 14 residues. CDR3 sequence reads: CASSFQGAQETQYF. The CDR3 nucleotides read TGCGCCAGCAGTTTTCAGGGGGCGCAAGAGACCCAGTACTTC.

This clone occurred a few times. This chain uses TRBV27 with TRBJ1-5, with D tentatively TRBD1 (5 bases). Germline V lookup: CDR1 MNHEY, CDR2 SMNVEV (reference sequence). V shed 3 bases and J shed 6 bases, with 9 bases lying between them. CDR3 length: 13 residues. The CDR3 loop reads CASSLAGIQPQHF. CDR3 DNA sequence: TGTGCCAGCAGTTTGGCAGGGATTCAGCCCCAGCATTTT.

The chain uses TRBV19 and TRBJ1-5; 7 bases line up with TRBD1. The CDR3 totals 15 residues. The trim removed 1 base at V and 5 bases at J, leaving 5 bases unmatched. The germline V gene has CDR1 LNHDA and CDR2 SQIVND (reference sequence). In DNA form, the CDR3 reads TGTGCCAGTAGTATAGTCGAAGGGGGCGATCAGCCCCAGCATTTT. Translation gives CASSIVEGGDQPQHF.

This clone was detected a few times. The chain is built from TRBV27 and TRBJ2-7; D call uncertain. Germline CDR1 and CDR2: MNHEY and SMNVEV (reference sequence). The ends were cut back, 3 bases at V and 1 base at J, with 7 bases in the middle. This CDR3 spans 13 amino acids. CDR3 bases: TGTGCCAGCAGTTTGAGAGTGTCCTACGAGCAGTACTTC. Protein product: CASSLRVSYEQYF.

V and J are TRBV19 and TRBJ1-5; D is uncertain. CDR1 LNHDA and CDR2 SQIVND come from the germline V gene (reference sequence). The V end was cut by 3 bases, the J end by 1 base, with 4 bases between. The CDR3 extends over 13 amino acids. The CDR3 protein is CASSIQSNQPQHF. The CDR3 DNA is TGTGCCAGTAGTATTCAAAGCAATCAGCCCCAGCATTTT.

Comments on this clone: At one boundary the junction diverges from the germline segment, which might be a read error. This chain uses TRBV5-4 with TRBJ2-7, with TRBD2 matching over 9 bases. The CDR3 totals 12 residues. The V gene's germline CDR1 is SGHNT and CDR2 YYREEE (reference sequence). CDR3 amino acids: CASSTVRGLALF. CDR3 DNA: TGTGCCAGCAGCACCGTGCGGGGACTAGCTCTGTTC.

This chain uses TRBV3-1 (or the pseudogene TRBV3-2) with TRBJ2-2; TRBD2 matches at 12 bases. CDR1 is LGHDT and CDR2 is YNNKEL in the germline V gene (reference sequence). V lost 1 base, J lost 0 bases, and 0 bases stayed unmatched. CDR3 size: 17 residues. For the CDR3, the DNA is TGTGCCAGCAGCCAAGGGACTAGCGGGGCGAACACCGGGGAGCTGTTTTTT. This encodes CASSQGTSGANTGELFF.

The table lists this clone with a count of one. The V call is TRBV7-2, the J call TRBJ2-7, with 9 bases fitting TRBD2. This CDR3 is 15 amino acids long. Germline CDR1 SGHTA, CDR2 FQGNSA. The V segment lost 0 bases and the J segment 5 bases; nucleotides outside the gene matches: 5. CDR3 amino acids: CASSLASASGNEQYF. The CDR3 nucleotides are TGTGCCAGCAGCTTAGCATCGGCTAGCGGGAACGAGCAGTACTTC.

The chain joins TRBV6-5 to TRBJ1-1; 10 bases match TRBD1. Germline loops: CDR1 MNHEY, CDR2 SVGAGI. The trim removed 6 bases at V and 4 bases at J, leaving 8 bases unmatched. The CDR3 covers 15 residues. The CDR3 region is CASRGGTGAFTEAFF. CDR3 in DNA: TGTGCCAGCAGGGGGGGGACAGGGGCATTCACTGAAGCTTTCTTT.

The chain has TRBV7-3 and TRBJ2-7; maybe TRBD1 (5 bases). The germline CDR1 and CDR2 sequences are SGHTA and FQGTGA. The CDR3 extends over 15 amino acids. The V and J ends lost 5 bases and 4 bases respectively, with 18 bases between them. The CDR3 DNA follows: TGTGCCAGCAGCCAAGAGTATGGGGCGCAGTACGAGCAGTACTTC. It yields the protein CASSQEYGAQYEQYF.

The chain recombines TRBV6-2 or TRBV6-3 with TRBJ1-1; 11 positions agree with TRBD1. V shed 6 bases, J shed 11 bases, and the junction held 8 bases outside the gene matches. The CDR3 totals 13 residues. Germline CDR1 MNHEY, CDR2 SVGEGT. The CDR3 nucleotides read TGTGCCAGCAGCATCGGACAGGGGGCGGGTGCTTTCTTT. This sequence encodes CASSIGQGAGAFF.

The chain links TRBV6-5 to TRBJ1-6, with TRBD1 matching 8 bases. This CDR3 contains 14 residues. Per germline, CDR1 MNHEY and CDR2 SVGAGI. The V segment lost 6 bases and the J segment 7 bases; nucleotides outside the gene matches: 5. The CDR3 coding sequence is TGTGCCAGCAGGCATACAGGGGGAAATTCACCCCTCCACTTT. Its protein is CASRHTGGNSPLHF.

The CDR3 loop reads CASSLLQGAGEKLFF. The CDR3, as DNA: TGTGCCAGCAGTTTATTACAGGGGGCAGGGGAAAAACTGTTTTTT. J is TRBJ1-4 and V is TRBV28, with 9 bases identical to TRBD1. This CDR3 has 15 amino acids. Unmatched junction bases numbered 5, after V lost 1 base and J lost 8 bases. Per germline, CDR1 MDHEN and CDR2 SYDVKM.

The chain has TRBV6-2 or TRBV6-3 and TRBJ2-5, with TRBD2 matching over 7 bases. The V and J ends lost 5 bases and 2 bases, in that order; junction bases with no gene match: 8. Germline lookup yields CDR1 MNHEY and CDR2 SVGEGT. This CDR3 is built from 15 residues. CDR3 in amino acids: CASSPGLQRQETQYF. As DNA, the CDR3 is TGTGCCAGCAGTCCGGGACTACAACGGCAAGAGACCCAGTACTTC.